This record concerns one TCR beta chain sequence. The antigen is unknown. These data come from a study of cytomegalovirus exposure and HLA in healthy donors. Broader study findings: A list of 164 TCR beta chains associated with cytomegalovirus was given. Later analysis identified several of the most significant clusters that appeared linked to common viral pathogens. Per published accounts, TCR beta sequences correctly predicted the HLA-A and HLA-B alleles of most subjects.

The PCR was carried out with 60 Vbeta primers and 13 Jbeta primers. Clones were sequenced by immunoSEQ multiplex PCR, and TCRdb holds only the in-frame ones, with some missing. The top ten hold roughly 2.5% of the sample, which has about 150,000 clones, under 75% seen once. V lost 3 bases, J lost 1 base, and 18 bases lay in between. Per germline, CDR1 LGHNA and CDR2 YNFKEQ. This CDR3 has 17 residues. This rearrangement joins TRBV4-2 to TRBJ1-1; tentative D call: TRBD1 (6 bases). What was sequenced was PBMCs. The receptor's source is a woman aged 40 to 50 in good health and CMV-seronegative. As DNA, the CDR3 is TGTGCCAGCAGCCATCCTACAGGGAGGGGCGGGAACACTGAAGCTTTCTTT. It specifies CASSHPTGRGGNTEAFF.